A selection of T cell receptor beta chains follows, all from one sample in a study of blood T cell repertoires in COVID-19. Sequencing used immunoSEQ multiplex PCR; TCRdb keeps in-frame clones, though not all of them. The sample has about 180,000 clones, approximately 83% seen once. Sequencing was carried out using peripheral blood. The source of these receptors is a woman between 40 and 55 years old with COVID-19, enrolled during active disease. The CDR3 runs from the conserved cysteine through the conserved F or W. Fields, in order: J gene, clone size, D gene, V gene, CDR3 protein, CDR3 DNA. D genes are given only for firm matches. Only some rows state a clone size, as once, few, many or a class for expanded clones.

J: TRBJ1-1
size: NA
D: TRBD1
V: TRBV7-9
CDR3: CASSPRTGRNTEAFF
DNA: TGTGCCAGCAGCCCCCGGACAGGGAGGAACACTGAAGCTTTCTTT

J: TRBJ1-2
size: NA
D: NA
V: TRBV9
CDR3: CASSVGPSYGYTF
DNA: TGTGCCAGCAGCGTCGGTCCTAGCTATGGCTACACCTTC

J: TRBJ1-1
size: NA
D: TRBD1
V: TRBV7-8
CDR3: CASSPRTGRGTEAFF
DNA: TGTGCCAGCAGCCCGAGGACAGGGAGAGGGACTGAAGCTTTCTTT

J: TRBJ2-7
size: NA
D: NA
V: TRBV3-1/TRBV3-2
CDR3: CASSQDILYF
DNA: TGTGCCAGCAGCCAAGACATCCTATACTTC

J: TRBJ1-2
size: few
D: NA
V: TRBV27
CDR3: CASSLPGGGRPNYGYTF
DNA: TGTGCCAGCAGTTTACCGGGGGGGGGCCGACCTAACTATGGCTACACCTTC

J: TRBJ2-7
size: NA
D: NA
V: TRBV6-5
CDR3: CASSYSSRDYYEQYF
DNA: TGTGCCAGCAGTTACTCTTCCAGAGACTACTACGAGCAGTACTTC

J: TRBJ2-1
size: NA
D: NA
V: TRBV4-1
CDR3: CASSTRQSSYNEQFF
DNA: TGCGCCAGCAGCACCCGACAAAGCTCCTACAATGAGCAGTTCTTC

J: TRBJ1-2
size: NA
D: NA
V: TRBV12-5
CDR3: CASGSTRSNYGYTF
DNA: TGTGCTAGTGGTTCCACCCGGAGTAACTATGGCTACACCTTC

J: TRBJ1-6
size: NA
D: NA
V: TRBV10-2
CDR3: CASSVQGNSPLHF
DNA: TGCGCCAGCAGTGTACAGGGTAATTCACCCCTCCACTTT

J: TRBJ1-5
size: NA
D: NA
V: TRBV7-6
CDR3: CASSLSPSGEPQHF
DNA: TGTGCCAGCAGCTTAAGCCCTTCCGGGGAGCCCCAGCATTTT

J: TRBJ2-7
size: NA
D: NA
V: TRBV2
CDR3: CASSETQISYEQYF
DNA: TGTGCCAGCAGTGAGACACAAATTTCCTACGAGCAGTACTTC

J: TRBJ1-1
size: NA
D: NA
V: TRBV5-1
CDR3: CASSAGHMNTEAFF
DNA: TGCGCCAGCAGCGCTGGACATATGAACACTGAAGCTTTCTTT

J: TRBJ1-2
size: NA
D: TRBD1
V: TRBV5-5
CDR3: CASSLGQGFSNYGYTF
DNA: TGTGCCAGCAGTTTAGGACAGGGCTTTTCTAACTATGGCTACACCTTC

J: TRBJ1-2
size: few
D: NA
V: TRBV28
CDR3: CASSFNTYYGYTF
DNA: TGTGCCAGCAGTTTTAACACATACTATGGCTACACCTTC

J: TRBJ2-1
size: few
D: TRBD2
V: TRBV3-1/TRBV3-2
CDR3: CASSLIGLAYEQFF
DNA: TGTGCCAGCAGTCTCATAGGACTAGCGTATGAGCAGTTCTTC

J: TRBJ1-3
size: NA
D: TRBD1
V: TRBV6-5
CDR3: CASSSGTAKDTIYF
DNA: TGTGCCAGCAGTTCAGGGACAGCGAAGGACACCATATATTTT

J: TRBJ1-2
size: many
D: NA
V: TRBV18
CDR3: CASSPDPGQLGGYTF
DNA: TGTGCCAGCTCACCAGATCCGGGACAACTAGGTGGCTACACCTTC

J: TRBJ1-2
size: NA
D: TRBD1
V: TRBV5-6
CDR3: CASSLTLFRGATF
DNA: TGTGCCAGCAGCTTAACGCTGTTCAGGGGGGCCACCTTC

J: TRBJ2-5
size: NA
D: TRBD2
V: TRBV27
CDR3: CASSLYGLAGGGQETQYF
DNA: TGTGCCAGCAGTTTATACGGACTAGCGGGAGGCGGGCAGGAGACCCAGTACTTC

J: TRBJ1-1
size: once
D: NA
V: TRBV6-1
CDR3: CASSDRVKAFF
DNA: TGTGCCAGCAGTGACAGGGTGAAAGCTTTCTTT

J: TRBJ2-5
size: NA
D: TRBD2
V: TRBV2
CDR3: CASSARAGGNQETQYF
DNA: TGTGCCAGCAGTGCAAGAGCGGGGGGTAACCAAGAGACCCAGTACTTC

J: TRBJ1-3
size: NA
D: TRBD1
V: TRBV2
CDR3: CASRDRGQQGPGNTIYF
DNA: TGTGCCAGTCGGGACAGGGGCCAGCAGGGGCCTGGAAACACCATATATTTT

J: TRBJ2-3
size: NA
D: NA
V: TRBV4-1
CDR3: CASRLDSQQDTQYF
DNA: TGCGCCAGCAGGCTGGACAGCCAACAAGATACGCAGTATTTT

J: TRBJ1-2
size: once
D: TRBD1
V: TRBV7-8
CDR3: CASSSRTGVIGGYTF
DNA: TGTGCCAGCAGCTCGAGGACAGGGGTAATTGGTGGCTACACCTTC

J: TRBJ2-2
size: NA
D: TRBD1
V: TRBV11-1
CDR3: CASSSWDRGAGELFF
DNA: TGTGCCAGCAGCTCATGGGACAGGGGGGCCGGGGAGCTGTTTTTT

J: TRBJ2-7
size: NA
D: TRBD2
V: TRBV7-9
CDR3: CASSRTSGSYEQYF
DNA: TGTGCCAGCAGCCGGACTAGCGGATCCTACGAGCAGTACTTC

J: TRBJ1-5
size: many
D: NA
V: TRBV4-1
CDR3: CASSQTPGQPQHF
DNA: TGCGCCAGCAGCCAGACCCCGGGACAGCCCCAGCATTTT

J: TRBJ2-7
size: NA
D: TRBD1
V: TRBV19
CDR3: CASSIGRDREGGGLPYTYEQYF
DNA: TGTGCCAGTAGTATAGGACGGGACAGGGAAGGGGGAGGCCTTCCCTACACCTACGAGCAGTACTTC

J: TRBJ1-1
size: NA
D: NA
V: TRBV28
CDR3: CASSFSRQANKGNTEAFF
DNA: TGTGCCAGCAGTTTCTCACGACAGGCGAACAAAGGGAACACTGAAGCTTTCTTT

J: TRBJ1-5
size: NA
D: NA
V: TRBV3-1/TRBV3-2
CDR3: CASGQRNQPQHF
DNA: TGTGCCAGCGGGCAGCGCAATCAGCCCCAGCATTTT